Sequencing of this T cell receptor (beta chain) was carried out in a study of Ad26.COV2.S vaccination and SARS-CoV-2 variants. Sequencing was performed with immunoSEQ multiplex PCR; in TCRdb, only in-frame clones are kept and a portion is missing. Here the sample spans a few hundred thousand clones, 83% being singletons. The treatment: some 19 received Ad26.COV2.S at low or high dose, single or two shots; several received placebo; per-sample allocation not given. At day 63 after the first vaccine or placebo injection, samples were drawn. Deletions cut 0 bases from V and 4 bases from J, with 13 bases between. The CDR3 extends over 16 amino acids. CDR1 and CDR2 (germline): SGDLS, YYNGEE. The table lists this clone with many counts.

The chain links TRBV9 to TRBJ2-2, with D unclear. This material consisted of peripheral blood, taken in a trial of Ad26.COV2.S vaccine versus placebo. The TCR was taken from a person between 18 and 59 years old who received the Ad26.COV2.S COVID-19 vaccine or a placebo. DNA for the CDR3: TGTGCCAGCAGCGTAGCTCGGACGCGAGGCACCGGGGAGCTGTTTTTT. This codes for CASSVARTRGTGELFF.